This TCR beta chain was sequenced for a study of blood T cell repertoires in COVID-19. For the study at large: PBMCs, B-cell-depleted T cells, or T cells were the source of the cDNA or gDNA that made up the material.

In the authors' methods: Estimates of nucleated cell counts were drawn from the amplification of reference gene primers. Method: immunoSEQ multiplex PCR; TCRdb's copy keeps in-frame clones and lacks some. That table gives V, J and clone size, and the DNA gave D and trimming. Of 97,000 or so clones detected, more than 85% appear once; the ten largest clones hold 4% to 4.5%. This clone was seen only once. With 4 bases clipped from V and 2 bases from J, the junction kept 7 bases outside the gene matches. From germline, CDR1 is SGHTA and CDR2 FQGNSA. The CDR3 is 18 amino acids. The material sequenced was peripheral blood. The V and J genes are TRBV7-2 and TRBJ2-2; 13 bases are a match to TRBD2. This TCR was recovered from a man younger than 35 with acute or convalescent COVID-19. CDR3 sequence: CASSSPLAGGQNTGELFF. The CDR3 DNA sequence: TGTGCCAGCAGCTCCCCACTAGCGGGGGGGCAAAACACCGGGGAGCTGTTTTTT.